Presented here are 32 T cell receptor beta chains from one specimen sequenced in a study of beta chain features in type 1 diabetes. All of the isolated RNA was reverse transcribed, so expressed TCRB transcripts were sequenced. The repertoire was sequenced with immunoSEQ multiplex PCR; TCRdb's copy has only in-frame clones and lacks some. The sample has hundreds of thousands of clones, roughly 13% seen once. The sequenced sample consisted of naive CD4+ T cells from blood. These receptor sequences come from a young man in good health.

This chain's CDR3 is CSVVRRGPPSEAFF. The CDR3 DNA is TGCAGCGTTGTTAGGAGGGGCCCTCCAAGTGAAGCTTTCTTT. The V call is TRBV29-1, the J call TRBJ1-1; D is possibly TRBD1 (5 bases). Deletions cut 4 bases from V and 7 bases from J, with 19 bases between. This CDR3 contains 14 residues. CDR1 and CDR2 (germline): SQVTM, ANQGSEA.

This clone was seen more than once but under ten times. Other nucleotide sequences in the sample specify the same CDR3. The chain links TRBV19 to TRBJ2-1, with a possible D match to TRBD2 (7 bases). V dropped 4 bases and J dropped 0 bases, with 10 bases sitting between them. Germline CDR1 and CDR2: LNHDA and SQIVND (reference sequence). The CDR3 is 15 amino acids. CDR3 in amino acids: CASSSGGSSYNEQFF. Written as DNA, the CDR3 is TGTGCCAGTAGTAGCGGGGGCAGCTCCTACAATGAGCAGTTCTTC.

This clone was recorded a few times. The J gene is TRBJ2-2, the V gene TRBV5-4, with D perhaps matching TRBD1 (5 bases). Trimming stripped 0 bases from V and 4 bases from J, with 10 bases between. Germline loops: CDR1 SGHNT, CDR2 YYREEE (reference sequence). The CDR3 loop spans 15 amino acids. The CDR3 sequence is CASSLARATTGELFF. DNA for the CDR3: TGTGCCAGCAGCTTGGCCAGGGCGACCACCGGGGAGCTGTTTTTT.

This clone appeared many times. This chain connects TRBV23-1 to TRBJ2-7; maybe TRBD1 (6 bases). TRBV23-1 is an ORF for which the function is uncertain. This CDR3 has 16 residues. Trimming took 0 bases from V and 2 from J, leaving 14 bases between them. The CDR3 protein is CASSQSRGKWAYEQYF. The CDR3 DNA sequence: TGCGCCAGCAGTCAATCGAGGGGGAAGTGGGCCTACGAGCAGTACTTC.

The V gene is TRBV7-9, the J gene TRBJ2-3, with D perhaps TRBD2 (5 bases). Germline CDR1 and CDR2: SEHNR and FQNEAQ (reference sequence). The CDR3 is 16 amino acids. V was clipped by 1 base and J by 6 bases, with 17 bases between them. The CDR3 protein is CASSLGSGGLSDTQYF. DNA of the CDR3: TGTGCCAGCAGCTTAGGCTCTGGAGGACTGAGCGATACGCAGTATTTT.

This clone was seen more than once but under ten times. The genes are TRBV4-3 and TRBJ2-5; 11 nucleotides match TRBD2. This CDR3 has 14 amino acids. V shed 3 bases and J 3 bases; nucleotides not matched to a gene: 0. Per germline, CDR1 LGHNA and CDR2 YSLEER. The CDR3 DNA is TGCGCCAGCAGCCAGGGACTAGCGGAAGAGACCCAGTACTTC. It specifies CASSQGLAEETQYF.

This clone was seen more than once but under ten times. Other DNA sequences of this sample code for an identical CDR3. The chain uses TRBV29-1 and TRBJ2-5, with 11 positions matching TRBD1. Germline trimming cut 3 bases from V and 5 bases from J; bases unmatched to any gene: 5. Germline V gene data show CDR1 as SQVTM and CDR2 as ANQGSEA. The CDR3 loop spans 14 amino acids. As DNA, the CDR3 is TGCAGCGTTGAGAGGACAGGGGGCCGGGAGACCCAGTACTTC. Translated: CSVERTGGRETQYF.

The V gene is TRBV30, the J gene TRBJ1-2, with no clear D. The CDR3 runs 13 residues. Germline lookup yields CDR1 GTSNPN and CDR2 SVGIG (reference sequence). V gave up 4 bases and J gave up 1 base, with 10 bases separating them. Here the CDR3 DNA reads TGTGCCTGGATTCCCCTTAGTAACTATGGCTACACCTTC. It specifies CAWIPLSNYGYTF.

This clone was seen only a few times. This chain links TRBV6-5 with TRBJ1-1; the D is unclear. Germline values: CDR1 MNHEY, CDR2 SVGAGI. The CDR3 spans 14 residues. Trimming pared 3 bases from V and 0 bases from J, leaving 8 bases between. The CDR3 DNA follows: TGTGCCAGCAGTTATAGAGGGATGAACACTGAAGCTTTCTTT. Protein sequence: CASSYRGMNTEAFF.

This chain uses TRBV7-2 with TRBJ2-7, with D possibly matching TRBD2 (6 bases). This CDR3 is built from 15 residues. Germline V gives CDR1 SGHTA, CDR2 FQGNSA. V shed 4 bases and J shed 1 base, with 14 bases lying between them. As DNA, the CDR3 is TGTGCCAGCAGCTCCCCGGGGGTCGGGTCCTACGAGCAGTACTTC. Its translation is CASSSPGVGSYEQYF.

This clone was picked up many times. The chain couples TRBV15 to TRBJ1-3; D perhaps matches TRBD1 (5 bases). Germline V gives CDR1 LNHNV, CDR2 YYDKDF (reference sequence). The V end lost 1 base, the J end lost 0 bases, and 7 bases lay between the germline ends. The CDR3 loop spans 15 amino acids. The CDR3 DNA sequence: TGTGCCACCAGCAGAGGACAGCGCTCTGGAAACACCATATATTTT. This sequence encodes CATSRGQRSGNTIYF.

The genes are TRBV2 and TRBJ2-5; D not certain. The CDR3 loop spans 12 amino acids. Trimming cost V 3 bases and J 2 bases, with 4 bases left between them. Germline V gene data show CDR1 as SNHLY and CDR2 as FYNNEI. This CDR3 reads CASSELQETQYF. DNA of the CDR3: TGTGCCAGCAGTGAGCTACAAGAGACCCAGTACTTC.

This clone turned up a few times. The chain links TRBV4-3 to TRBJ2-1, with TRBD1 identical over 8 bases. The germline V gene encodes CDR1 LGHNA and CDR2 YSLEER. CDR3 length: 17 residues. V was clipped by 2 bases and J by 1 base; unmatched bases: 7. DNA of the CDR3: TGCGCCAGCAGCCAATTACACAGGGGGAGTTCCTACAATGAGCAGTTCTTC. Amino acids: CASSQLHRGSSYNEQFF.

The CDR3 DNA sequence: TGTGCCAGCTCACCACTCTCTAGCGGGAGGACCCCCGCCGGGGAGCTGTTTTTT. This gives the protein CASSPLSSGRTPAGELFF. The chain links TRBV18 to TRBJ2-2; 11 nucleotides align to TRBD2. After removal of 1 base from V and 6 bases from J, the junction contained 10 bases not matched to a gene. This CDR3 has 18 residues. The germline CDR1 and CDR2 sequences are KGHSH and LQKENI.

The CDR3, as DNA: TGTGCCAGCAGCTTAGAGGTTGGTGTGTCCTACGAGCAGTACTTC. The encoded protein is CASSLEVGVSYEQYF. V and J are TRBV7-3 and TRBJ2-7; D remains ambiguous. The length of the CDR3 is 15 residues. The V gene's germline CDR1 is SGHTA and CDR2 FQGTGA. V shed 2 bases and J shed 1 base, with 12 bases lying between them. The whole variable domain, remainder taken from reference TRBV7-3 and TRBJ2-7, is GAGVSQTPSNKVTEKGKYVELRCDPISGHTALYWYRQSLGQGPEFLIYFQGTGAADDSGLPNDRFFAVRPEGSVSTLKIQRTERGDSAVYLCASSLEVGVSYEQYFGPGTRLTVT.

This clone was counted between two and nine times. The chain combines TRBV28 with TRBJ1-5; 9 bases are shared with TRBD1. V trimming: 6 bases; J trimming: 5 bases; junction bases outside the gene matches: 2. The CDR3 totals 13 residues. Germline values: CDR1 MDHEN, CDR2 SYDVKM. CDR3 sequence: CASRHRGHQPQHF. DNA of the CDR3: TGTGCCAGCAGACACAGGGGGCATCAGCCCCAGCATTTT.

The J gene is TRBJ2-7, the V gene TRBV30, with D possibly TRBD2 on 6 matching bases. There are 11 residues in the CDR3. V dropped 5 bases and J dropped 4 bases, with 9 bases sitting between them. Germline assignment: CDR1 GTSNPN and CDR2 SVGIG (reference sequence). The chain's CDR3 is CAWGGWYEQYF. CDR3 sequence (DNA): TGTGCCTGGGGGGGGTGGTACGAGCAGTACTTC. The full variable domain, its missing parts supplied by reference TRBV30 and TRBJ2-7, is SQTIHQWPATLVQPVGSPLSLECTVEGTSNPNLYWYRQAAGRGLQLLFYSVGIGQISSEVPQNLSASRPQDRQFILSSKKLLLSDSGFYLCAWGGWYEQYFGPGTRLTVT.

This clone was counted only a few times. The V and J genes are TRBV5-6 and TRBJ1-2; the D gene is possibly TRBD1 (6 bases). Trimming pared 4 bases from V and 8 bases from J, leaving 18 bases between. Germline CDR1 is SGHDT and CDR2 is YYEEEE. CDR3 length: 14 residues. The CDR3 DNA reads TGTGCCAGCAGCGGTACGGCAGGGGCCGGGGGCTACACCTTC. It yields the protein CASSGTAGAGGYTF.

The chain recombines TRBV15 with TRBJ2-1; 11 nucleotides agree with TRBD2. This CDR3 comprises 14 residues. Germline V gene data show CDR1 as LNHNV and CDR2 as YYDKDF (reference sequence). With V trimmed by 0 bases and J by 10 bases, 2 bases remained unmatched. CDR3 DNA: TGTGCCACCAGCAGAGATCCTAGCGGGGGGGAGCAGTTCTTC. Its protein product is CATSRDPSGGEQFF. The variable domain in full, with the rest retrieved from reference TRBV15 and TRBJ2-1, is DAMVIQNPRYQVTQFGKPVTLSCSQTLNHNVMYWYQQKSSQAPKLLFHYYDKDFNNEADTPDNFQSRRPNTSFCFLDIRSPGLGDTAMYLCATSRDPSGGEQFFGPGTRLTVL.

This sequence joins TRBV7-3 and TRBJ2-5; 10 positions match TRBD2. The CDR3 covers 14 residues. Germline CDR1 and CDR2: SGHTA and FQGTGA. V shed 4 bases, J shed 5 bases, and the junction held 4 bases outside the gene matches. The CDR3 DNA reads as TGTGCCAGCAGCTCTAGCGGGAGTGAGGAGACCCAGTACTTC. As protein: CASSSSGSEETQYF.

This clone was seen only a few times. CDR3 bases: TGTGCCAGCAGACGGGGACTTACCACAGATACGCAGTATTTT. This gives the protein CASRRGLTTDTQYF. The V gene is TRBV27, the J gene TRBJ2-3; perhaps TRBD2 as D (6 bases). Germline V CDR1 and CDR2: MNHEY, SMNVEV (reference sequence). The CDR3 length is 14 residues. Trimming pared 6 bases from V and 2 bases from J, leaving 12 bases between.

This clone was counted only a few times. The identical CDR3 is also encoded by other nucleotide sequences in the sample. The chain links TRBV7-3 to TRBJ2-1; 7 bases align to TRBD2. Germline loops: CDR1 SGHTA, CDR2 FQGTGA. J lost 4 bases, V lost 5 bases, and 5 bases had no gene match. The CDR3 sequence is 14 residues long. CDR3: CASSRSGGYNEQFF. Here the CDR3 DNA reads TGTGCCAGCAGCCGTTCGGGGGGTTACAATGAGCAGTTCTTC.

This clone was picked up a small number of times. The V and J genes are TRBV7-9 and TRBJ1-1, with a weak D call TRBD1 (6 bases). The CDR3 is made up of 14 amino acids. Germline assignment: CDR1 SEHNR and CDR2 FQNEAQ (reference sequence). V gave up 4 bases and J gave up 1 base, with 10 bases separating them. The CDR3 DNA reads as TGTGCCAGCAGCTGGAACAGGGAGAACACTGAAGCTTTCTTT. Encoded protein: CASSWNRENTEAFF. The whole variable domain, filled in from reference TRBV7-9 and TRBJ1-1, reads DTGVSQNPRHKITKRGQNVTFRCDPISEHNRLYWYRQTLGQGPEFLTYFQNEAQLEKSRLLSDRFSAERPKGSFSTLEIQRTEQGDSAMYLCASSWNRENTEAFFGQGTRLTVV.

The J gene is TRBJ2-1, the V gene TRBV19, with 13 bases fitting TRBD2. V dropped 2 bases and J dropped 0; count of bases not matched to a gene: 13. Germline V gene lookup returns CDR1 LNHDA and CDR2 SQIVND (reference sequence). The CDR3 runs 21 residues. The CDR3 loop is CASSIRRGTSGTRSSYNEQFF. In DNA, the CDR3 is TGTGCCAGTAGTATAAGGCGGGGGACTAGCGGGACAAGGAGCTCCTACAATGAGCAGTTCTTC.

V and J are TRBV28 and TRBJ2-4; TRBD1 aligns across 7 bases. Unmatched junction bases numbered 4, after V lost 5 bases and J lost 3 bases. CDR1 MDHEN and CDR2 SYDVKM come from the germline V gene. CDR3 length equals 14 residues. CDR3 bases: TGTGCCAGCAGTCGACAGGGTTACAAAAACATTCAGTACTTC. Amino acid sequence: CASSRQGYKNIQYF.

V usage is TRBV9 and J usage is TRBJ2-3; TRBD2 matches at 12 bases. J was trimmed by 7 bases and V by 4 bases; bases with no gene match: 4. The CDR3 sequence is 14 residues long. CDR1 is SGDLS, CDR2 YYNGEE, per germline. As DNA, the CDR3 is TGTGCCAGCAGCTCTAGCGGGAGGGTTTATACGCAGTATTTT. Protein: CASSSSGRVYTQYF.

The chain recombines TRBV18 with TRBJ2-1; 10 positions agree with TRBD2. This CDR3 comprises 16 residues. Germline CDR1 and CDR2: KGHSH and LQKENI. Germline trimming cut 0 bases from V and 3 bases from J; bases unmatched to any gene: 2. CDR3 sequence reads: CASSPPSSGSYNEQFF. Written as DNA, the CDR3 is TGTGCCAGCTCACCACCGTCTAGCGGGAGCTACAATGAGCAGTTCTTC.

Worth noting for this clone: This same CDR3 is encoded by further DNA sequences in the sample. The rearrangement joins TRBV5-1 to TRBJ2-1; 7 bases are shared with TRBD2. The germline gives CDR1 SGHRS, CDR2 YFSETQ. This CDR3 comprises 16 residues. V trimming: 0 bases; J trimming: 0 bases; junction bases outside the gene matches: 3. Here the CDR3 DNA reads TGCGCCAGCAGCTTGGAGGGCGGGAGCTCCTACAATGAGCAGTTCTTC. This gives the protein CASSLEGGSSYNEQFF.

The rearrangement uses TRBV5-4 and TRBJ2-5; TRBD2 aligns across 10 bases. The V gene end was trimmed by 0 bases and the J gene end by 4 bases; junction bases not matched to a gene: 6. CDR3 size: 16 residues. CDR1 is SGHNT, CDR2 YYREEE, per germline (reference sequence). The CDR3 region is CASSLALAGEGETQYF. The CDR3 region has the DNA TGTGCCAGCAGCTTGGCCCTAGCGGGGGAGGGAGAGACCCAGTACTTC.

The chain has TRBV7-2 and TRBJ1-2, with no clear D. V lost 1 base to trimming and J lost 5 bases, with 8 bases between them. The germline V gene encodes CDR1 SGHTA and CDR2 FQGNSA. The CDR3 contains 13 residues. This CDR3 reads CASSLEEGYGYTF. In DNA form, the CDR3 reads TGTGCCAGCAGCTTAGAGGAGGGTTATGGCTACACCTTC.

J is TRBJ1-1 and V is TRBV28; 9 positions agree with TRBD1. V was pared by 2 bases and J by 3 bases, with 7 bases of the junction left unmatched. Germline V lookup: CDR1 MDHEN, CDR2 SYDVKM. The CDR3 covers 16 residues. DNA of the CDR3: TGTGCCAGCAGTTTAGGTGTCGGGACAGGGCACACTGAAGCTTTCTTT. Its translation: CASSLGVGTGHTEAFF. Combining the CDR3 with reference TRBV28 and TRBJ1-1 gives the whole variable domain DVKVTQSSRYLVKRTGEKVFLECVQDMDHENMFWYRQDPGLGLRLIYFSYDVKMKEKGDIPEGYSVSREKKERFSLILESASTNQTSMYLCASSLGVGTGHTEAFFGQGTRLTVV.

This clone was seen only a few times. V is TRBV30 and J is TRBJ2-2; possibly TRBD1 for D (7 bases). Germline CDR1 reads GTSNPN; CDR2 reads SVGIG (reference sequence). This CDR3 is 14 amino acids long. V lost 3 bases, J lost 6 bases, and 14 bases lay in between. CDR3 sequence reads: CAWRVTGEAGELFF. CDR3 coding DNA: TGTGCCTGGAGAGTAACAGGGGAGGCCGGGGAGCTGTTTTTT.